The 3 T cell receptor beta chains below come from one sample, sequenced in a study of blood T cell repertoires in COVID-19. Sequencing was performed with immunoSEQ multiplex PCR; in TCRdb, only in-frame clones are kept and a portion is missing. The table has approximately 94,000 clones, 88% seen once. Sequencing was done on a sample of peripheral blood. The receptors originated from a human donor in a cohort sampled during active COVID-19.

The chain links TRBV19 to TRBJ1-1; D is unresolved. CDR1 is LNHDA, CDR2 SQIVND, per germline (reference sequence). Trimming left V 0 bases short and J 11 bases short, with 13 bases between. This CDR3 comprises 13 residues. CDR3 nucleotides: TGTGCCAGTAGTATAGAGACCTCCGGGAGGGCTTTCTTT. Protein: CASSIETSGRAFF.

The chain couples TRBV18 to TRBJ1-6, with D maybe TRBD1 (6 bases). The CDR3 length is 13 residues. Per germline, CDR1 KGHSH and CDR2 LQKENI. Between the trimmed V and J ends, which lost 3 bases and 14 bases, there was a span of 14 bases. The CDR3 region is CASSPGAAQTLHF. The CDR3 coding sequence is TGTGCCAGCTCACCGGGGGCGGCTCAGACCCTCCACTTT.

The V and J genes are TRBV18 and TRBJ1-5, with 9 bases fitting TRBD1. Germline V gene data show CDR1 as KGHSH and CDR2 as LQKENI. This CDR3 comprises 16 residues. J lost 5 bases, V lost 3 bases, and 8 bases had no gene match. The DNA for the CDR3 is TGTGCCAGCTCACCCGCGGACAGGGGCCATGATCAGCCCCAGCATTTT. Translating gives CASSPADRGHDQPQHF.